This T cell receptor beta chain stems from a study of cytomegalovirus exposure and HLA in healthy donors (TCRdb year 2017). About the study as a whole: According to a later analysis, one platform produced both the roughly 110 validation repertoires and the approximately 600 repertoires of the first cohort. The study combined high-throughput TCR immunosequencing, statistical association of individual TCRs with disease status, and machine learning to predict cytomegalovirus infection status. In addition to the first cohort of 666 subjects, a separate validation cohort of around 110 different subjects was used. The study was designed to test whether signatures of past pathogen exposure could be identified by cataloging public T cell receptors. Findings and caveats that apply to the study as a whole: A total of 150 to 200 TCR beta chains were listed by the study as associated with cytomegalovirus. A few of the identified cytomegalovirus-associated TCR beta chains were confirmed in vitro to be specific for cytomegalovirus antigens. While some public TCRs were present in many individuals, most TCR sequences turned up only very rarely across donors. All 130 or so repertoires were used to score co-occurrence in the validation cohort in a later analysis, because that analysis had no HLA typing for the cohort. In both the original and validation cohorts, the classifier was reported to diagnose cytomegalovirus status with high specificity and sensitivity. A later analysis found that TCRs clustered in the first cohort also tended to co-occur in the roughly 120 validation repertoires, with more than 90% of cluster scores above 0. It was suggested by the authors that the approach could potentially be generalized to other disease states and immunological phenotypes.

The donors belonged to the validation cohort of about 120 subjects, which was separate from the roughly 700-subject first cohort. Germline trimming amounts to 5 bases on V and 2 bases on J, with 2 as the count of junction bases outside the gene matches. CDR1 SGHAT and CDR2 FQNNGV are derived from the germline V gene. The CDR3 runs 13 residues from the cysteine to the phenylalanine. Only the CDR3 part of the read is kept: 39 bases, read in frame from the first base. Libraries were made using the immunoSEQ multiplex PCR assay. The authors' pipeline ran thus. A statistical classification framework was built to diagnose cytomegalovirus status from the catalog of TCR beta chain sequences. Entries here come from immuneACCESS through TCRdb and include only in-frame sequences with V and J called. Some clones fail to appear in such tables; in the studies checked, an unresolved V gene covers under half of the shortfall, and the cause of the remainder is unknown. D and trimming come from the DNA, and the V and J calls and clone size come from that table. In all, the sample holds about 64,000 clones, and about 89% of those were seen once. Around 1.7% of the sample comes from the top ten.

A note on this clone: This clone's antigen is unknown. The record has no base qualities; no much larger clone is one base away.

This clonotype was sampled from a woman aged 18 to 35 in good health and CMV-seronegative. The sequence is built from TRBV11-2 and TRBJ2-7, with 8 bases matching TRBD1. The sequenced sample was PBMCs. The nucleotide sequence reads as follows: TGTGCCAGCAGCGCGACAGGGGCCTACGAGCAGTACTTC. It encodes CASSATGAYEQYF.